The entry below describes one T cell receptor (beta chain). This specimen belongs to a study of CD8 T cells in Susac syndrome. RNA in amounts of about 0.5 to 1 ug was reverse transcribed with random hexamers. Multiplex immunoSEQ PCR targeted 54 Vbeta and 13 Jbeta TCR beta segments. Via MiXCR, TCRdb re-called the immunoSEQ multiplex PCR reads, giving one row per CDR3 protein. The sample has some 150,000 distinct CDR3 sequences; approximately 94% are singletons. CD8+ and CD4+ T cells from blood underwent TCR beta sequencing, which was carried out in a high-throughput format. While serving as controls, healthy donors were matched for age and sex. TEMRA cells were enriched by FACS, while CD8+ and CD4+ T cells were obtained through a negative isolation that was performed magnetically. Trimming pared 6 bases from V and 4 bases from J, leaving 9 bases between. The CDR3 runs to 12 residues.

This chain uses TRBV12-3 or TRBV12-4 with TRBJ1-1, with unresolved D. The sequence came from a human donor in good health. Sequencing was carried out using CD4+ T cells from PBMCs. The CDR3 DNA reads TGTGCCAGCAGAGCCCTGGGCACTGAAGCTTTCTTT. Residues: CASRALGTEAFF.